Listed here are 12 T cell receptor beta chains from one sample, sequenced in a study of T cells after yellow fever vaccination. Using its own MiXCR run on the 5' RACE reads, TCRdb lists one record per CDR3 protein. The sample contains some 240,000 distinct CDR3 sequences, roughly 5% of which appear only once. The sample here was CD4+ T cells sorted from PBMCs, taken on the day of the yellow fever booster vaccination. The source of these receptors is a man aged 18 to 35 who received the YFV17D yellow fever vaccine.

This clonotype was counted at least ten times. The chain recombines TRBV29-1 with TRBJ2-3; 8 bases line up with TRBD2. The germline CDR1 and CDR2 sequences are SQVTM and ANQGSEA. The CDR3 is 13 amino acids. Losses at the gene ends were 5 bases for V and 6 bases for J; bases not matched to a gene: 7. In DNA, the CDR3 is TGCAGCGTTCGAGCGGGGGTCACGGATACGCAGTATTTT. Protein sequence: CSVRAGVTDTQYF.

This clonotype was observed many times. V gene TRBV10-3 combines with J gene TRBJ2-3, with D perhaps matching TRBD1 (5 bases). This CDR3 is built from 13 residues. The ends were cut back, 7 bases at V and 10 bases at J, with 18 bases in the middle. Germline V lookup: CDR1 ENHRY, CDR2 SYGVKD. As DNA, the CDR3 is TGTGCCATCAATCAGGGAAAAGAGGATCCGCAGTATTTT. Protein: CAINQGKEDPQYF.

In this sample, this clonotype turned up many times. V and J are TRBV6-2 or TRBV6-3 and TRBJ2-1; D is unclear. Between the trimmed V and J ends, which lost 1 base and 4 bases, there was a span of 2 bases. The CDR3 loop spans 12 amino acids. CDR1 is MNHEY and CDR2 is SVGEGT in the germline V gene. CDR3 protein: CASSYWYNEQFF. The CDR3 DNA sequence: TGTGCCAGCAGTTACTGGTACAATGAGCAGTTCTTC.

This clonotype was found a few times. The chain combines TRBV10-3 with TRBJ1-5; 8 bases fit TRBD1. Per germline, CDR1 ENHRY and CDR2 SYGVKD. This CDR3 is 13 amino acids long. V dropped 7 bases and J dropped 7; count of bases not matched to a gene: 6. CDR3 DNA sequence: TGTGCCATCACCTCGGACAGGGAACAGCCCCAGCATTTT. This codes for CAITSDREQPQHF.

This chain's CDR3 is CASRRDRGLGDTQYF. The CDR3 region has the DNA TGCGCCAGCAGAAGGGACAGGGGGCTTGGAGATACGCAGTATTTT. V usage is TRBV4-1 and J usage is TRBJ2-3; 12 bases agree with TRBD1. The CDR3 totals 15 residues. With V trimmed by 6 bases and J by 5 bases, 6 bases remained unmatched. Germline assignment: CDR1 MGHRA and CDR2 YSYEKL.

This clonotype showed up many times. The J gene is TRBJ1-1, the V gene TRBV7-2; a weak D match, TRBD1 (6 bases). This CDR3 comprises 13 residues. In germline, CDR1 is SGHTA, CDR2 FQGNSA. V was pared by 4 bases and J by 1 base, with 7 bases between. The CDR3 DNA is TGTGCCAGCAGCTGGGGACAGAACACTGAAGCTTTCTTT. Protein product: CASSWGQNTEAFF.

The CDR3 loop reads CASSESRAASEAFF. CDR3 nucleotides: TGTGCCAGCAGTGAATCCCGGGCCGCCTCTGAAGCTTTCTTT. The J gene is TRBJ1-1, the V gene TRBV6-1; D not certain. The ends were cut back, 2 bases at V and 6 bases at J, with 13 bases in the middle. The CDR3 is 14 amino acids. Per the germline V gene, CDR1 is MNHNS and CDR2 is SASEGT.

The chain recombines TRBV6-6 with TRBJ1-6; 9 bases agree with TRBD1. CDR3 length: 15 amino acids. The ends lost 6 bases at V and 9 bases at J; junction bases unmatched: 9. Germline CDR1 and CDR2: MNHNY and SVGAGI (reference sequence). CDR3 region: CASRLSDRGSSPLHF. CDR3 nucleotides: TGTGCCAGCAGACTTTCGGACAGGGGAAGTTCACCCCTCCACTTT.

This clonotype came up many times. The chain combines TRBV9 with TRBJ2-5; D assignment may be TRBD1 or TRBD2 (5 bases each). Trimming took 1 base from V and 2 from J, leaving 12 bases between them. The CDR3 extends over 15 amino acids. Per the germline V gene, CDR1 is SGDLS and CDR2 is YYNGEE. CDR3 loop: CASSVRGVPQETQYF. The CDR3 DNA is TGTGCCAGCAGCGTACGAGGGGTACCACAAGAGACCCAGTACTTC. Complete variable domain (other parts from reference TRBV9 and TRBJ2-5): DSGVTQTPKHLITATGQRVTLRCSPRSGDLSVYWYQQSLDQGLQFLIQYYNGEERAKGNILERFSAQQFPDLHSELNLSSLELGDSALYFCASSVRGVPQETQYFGPGTRLLVL.

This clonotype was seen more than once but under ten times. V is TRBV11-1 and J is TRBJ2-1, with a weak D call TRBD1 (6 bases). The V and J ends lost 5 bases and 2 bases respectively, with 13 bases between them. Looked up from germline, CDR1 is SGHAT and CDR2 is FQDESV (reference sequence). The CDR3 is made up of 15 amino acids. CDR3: CASSLDRPTYNEQFF. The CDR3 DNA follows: TGTGCCAGCAGCCTAGACAGGCCAACCTACAATGAGCAGTTCTTC.

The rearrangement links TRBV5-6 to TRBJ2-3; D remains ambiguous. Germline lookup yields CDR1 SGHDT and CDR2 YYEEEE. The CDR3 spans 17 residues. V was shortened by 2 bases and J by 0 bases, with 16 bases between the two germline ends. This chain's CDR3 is CASSFPWRITSTDTQYF. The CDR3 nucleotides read TGTGCCAGCAGCTTCCCCTGGCGGATTACTAGCACAGATACGCAGTATTTT.

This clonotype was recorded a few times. CDR3 protein: CSVEFIGRTPNTGELFF. CDR3 nucleotides: TGCAGCGTTGAGTTTATAGGCAGGACCCCGAACACCGGGGAGCTGTTTTTT. The chain has TRBV29-1 and TRBJ2-2; no clear D. V was cut by 3 bases and J by 0 bases, with 17 bases left in between. There are 17 residues in the CDR3. The germline V gene has CDR1 SQVTM and CDR2 ANQGSEA.